This TCR beta chain stems from a study of pediatric ulcerative colitis (dated by TCRdb to between 2018 and 2020). Regarding the study in general: Several ulcerative colitis patients had pancolitis and two had left-sided colitis, with histology consistent with ulcerative colitis in all. From eight or nine newly diagnosed, treatment-naive pediatric ulcerative colitis patients and a few non-IBD control children, paired blood and rectal samples were collected. The Pediatric Ulcerative Colitis Activity Index classified two patients as having mild disease, several as having moderate disease and three as having acute severe colitis.

Reading from cysteine to phenylalanine, the CDR3 counts 15 amino acids. The retained sequence is limited to the CDR3, 45 bases, with the frame set at the first base. The CDR1 and CDR2 encoded by the germline V gene (reference sequence) are SEHNR and FQNEAQ. V is pared back by 5 bases and J by 1 base, with 14 bases lying between the germline termini. Points the paper makes about the study in general: A couple of rectal CDR3 clonotypes were detected in all ulcerative colitis patients and were not detected in any of the controls. The healthy control group was small, with only a few individuals. Features of the rectal repertoire distinguished controls, mild-moderate colitis patients and acute severe colitis patients, and in acute severe colitis, rectal diversity was reduced because of clonal expansions. For technical reasons, substantially fewer templates were yielded by the blood samples of two patients, and these blood samples were excluded from blood-rectal overlap analysis. Autologous blood-rectal clonal overlap was significantly higher in ulcerative colitis patients than in controls, suggesting increased T cell trafficking to inflamed tissue. Because repertoires came from total lymphocyte DNA, patterns in rare subsets such as regulatory T cells may not be reflected.

Ulcerative colitis patients had received no immunosuppressive medication before the diagnostic colonoscopy. Blood was sampled at the time of the colonoscopy. The Wizard kit (Promega) was used to extract genomic DNA from the blood and intestinal samples. Rearranged CDR3 beta regions were amplified from genomic DNA with multiplex V and J primers using the immunoSEQ TRB Survey service. To keep sequencing depth the same across samples, survey-level depth of up to 500,000 reads per sample was applied. Libraries were purified and pooled, and sequencing was performed on Illumina technology. On the authors' methods: immunoSEQ online tools were used for productive clonality, sample overlap, pairwise scatters, CDR3 beta length, V/D/J gene usage and productiveness. Alongside Shannon and Simpson indices, calculated diversity was computed as the number of unique rearrangements divided by total templates, multiplied by 100. Principal component analysis used the R prcomp function and ggbiplot package on Z-score normalized data. Blood-rectal clonal overlap within each subject was quantified with Morisita's index. Imported from immuneACCESS, the table was reduced by TCRdb to in-frame sequences with V and J called. These copies leave out some clones; in studies compared against another copy, an unresolved V gene accounts for under half, and the cause of the remainder is not known. D and trimming were read from the DNA, whereas the V and J calls and clone size are those reported in that table. Within this sample are 30,000 or so clones, with almost 85% of them counted one time only. The ten largest make up around 4.3% of the sample.

This clone has just a few counts. Its recognized antigen is unknown. Base qualities are not provided; no much larger clone lies one nucleotide away. The V and J segments used are TRBV7-9 and TRBJ1-2, with a tentative D gene TRBD1 over 5 matching bases. Sample: blood. The receptor comes from a boy between 10 and 17 years old with severe ulcerative colitis. The CDR3 here reads CASSHVRDRNYGYTF. The sequenced DNA is TGTGCCAGCAGCCACGTACGGGACCGTAACTATGGCTACACCTTC.